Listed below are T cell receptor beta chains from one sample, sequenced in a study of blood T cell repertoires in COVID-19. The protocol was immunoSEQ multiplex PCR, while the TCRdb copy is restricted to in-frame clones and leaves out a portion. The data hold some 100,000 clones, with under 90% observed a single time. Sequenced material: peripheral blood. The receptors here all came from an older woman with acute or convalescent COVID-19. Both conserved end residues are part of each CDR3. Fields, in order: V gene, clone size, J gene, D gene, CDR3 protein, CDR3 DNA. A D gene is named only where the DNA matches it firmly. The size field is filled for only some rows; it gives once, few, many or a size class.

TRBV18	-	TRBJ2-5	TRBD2	CASSPPFLAEKLETQYF	TGTGCCAGCTCGCCCCCGTTCCTAGCGGAGAAGTTAGAGACCCAGTACTTC
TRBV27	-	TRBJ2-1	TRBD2	CATRTSGYNEQFF	TGTGCCACAAGGACTAGCGGGTACAATGAGCAGTTCTTC
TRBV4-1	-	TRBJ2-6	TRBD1	CASSQGDRGTGANVLTF	TGCGCCAGCAGCCAAGGCGACAGGGGAACTGGGGCCAACGTCCTGACTTTC
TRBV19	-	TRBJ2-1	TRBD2	CASSGGRAYEQFF	TGTGCCAGTAGTGGCGGGAGGGCCTATGAGCAGTTCTTC
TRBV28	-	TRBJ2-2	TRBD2	CASSLSGGTGELFF	TGTGCCAGCAGTTTAAGCGGGGGGACCGGGGAGCTGTTTTTT
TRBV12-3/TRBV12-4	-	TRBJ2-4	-	CASSPQVSIQYF	TGTGCCAGCAGTCCCCAGGTGAGCATTCAGTACTTC
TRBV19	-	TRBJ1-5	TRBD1	CASSRETPTGMQPQHF	TGTGCCAGTAGTAGAGAAACGCCGACAGGGATGCAGCCCCAGCATTTT
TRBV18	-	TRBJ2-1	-	CASSPVGGPPTYNEQFF	TGTGCCAGCTCACCTGTCGGGGGACCACCAACATACAATGAGCAGTTCTTC
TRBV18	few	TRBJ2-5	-	CASSPLAISQETQYF	TGTGCCAGCTCACCACTTGCGATTTCCCAAGAGACCCAGTACTTC
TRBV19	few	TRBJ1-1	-	CASSRGTLSPGTEAFF	TGTGCCAGTAGTAGGGGAACTCTTAGCCCGGGGACTGAAGCTTTCTTT
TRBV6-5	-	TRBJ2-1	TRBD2	CASRASGNEQFF	TGTGCCAGTAGGGCTAGCGGCAATGAGCAGTTCTTC
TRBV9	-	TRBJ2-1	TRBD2	CASSPYTGLAGRDNEQFF	TGTGCCAGCAGCCCCTATACAGGACTAGCGGGAAGAGACAATGAGCAGTTCTTC
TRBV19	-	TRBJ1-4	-	CASSTQTTRLNEKLFF	TGTGCCAGTAGTACGCAGACTACTCGCCTTAATGAAAAACTGTTTTTT
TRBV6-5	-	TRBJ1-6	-	CASGVQGSRNSPLHF	TGTGCCAGCGGAGTACAGGGAAGCCGTAATTCACCCCTCCACTTT
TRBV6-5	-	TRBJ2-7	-	CASKAGYEQYF	TGTGCCAGCAAGGCAGGGTACGAGCAGTACTTC
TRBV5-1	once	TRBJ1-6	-	CASSLGGNSPLHF	TGCGCCAGCAGCTTGGGCGGGAATTCACCCCTCCACTTT
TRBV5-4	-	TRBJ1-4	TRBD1	CASSLSQGAELREKLFF	TGTGCCAGCAGCTTGAGCCAGGGGGCAGAATTACGTGAAAAACTGTTTTTT
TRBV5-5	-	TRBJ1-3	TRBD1	CASSSRDRLWASGNTIYF	TGTGCCAGCAGCTCCCGGGACAGACTATGGGCCTCTGGAAACACCATATATTTT
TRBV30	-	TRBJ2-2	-	CAWSVQGGYTGELFF	TGTGCCTGGAGTGTACAGGGGGGGTACACCGGGGAGCTGTTTTTT
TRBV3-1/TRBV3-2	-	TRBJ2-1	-	CASSQRLAFGYNEQFF	TGTGCCAGCAGCCAAAGGTTAGCCTTTGGGTACAATGAGCAGTTCTTC
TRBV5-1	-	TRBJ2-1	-	CASSLADNEQFF	TGCGCCAGCAGCTTGGCGGACAACGAGCAGTTCTTC
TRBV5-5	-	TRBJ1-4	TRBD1	CASSSAGGNEKLFF	TGTGCCAGCAGCTCCGCAGGGGGCAATGAAAAACTGTTTTTT
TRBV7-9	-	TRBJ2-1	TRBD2	CASSLDAGARYNEQFF	TGTGCCAGCAGCTTAGATGCGGGAGCCCGCTACAATGAGCAGTTCTTC
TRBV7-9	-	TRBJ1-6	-	CASSLVSGRLSSPLHF	TGTGCCAGCAGCTTAGTCTCTGGGAGGCTAAGTTCACCCCTCCACTTT
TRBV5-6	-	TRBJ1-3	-	CASSFRTGTPSGNTIYF	TGTGCCAGCAGCTTTAGAACAGGGACGCCTTCTGGAAACACCATATATTTT
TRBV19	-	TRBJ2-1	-	CASSPTWTYNEQFF	TGTGCCAGTAGTCCTACTTGGACTTACAATGAGCAGTTCTTC
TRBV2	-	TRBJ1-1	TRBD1	CASSRDRGFTHAEAFF	TGTGCCAGCAGTCGGGACAGGGGATTCACACACGCTGAAGCTTTCTTT
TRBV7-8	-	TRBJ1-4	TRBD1	CASSVNTGVNEKLFF	TGTGCCAGCAGCGTAAACACAGGGGTGAATGAAAAACTGTTTTTT
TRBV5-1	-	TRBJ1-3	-	CASSPGTPGNTIYF	TGCGCCAGCTCCCCCGGGACACCTGGAAACACCATATATTTT
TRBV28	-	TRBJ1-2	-	CASSLGAVGYTF	TGTGCCAGCAGTTTAGGGGCGGTTGGCTACACCTTC
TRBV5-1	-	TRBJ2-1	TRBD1	CASSTGTANEQFF	TGCGCCAGCAGCACGGGGACAGCCAATGAGCAGTTCTTC
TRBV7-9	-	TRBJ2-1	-	CASSLAVANEQFF	TGTGCCAGCAGCTTAGCGGTGGCCAATGAGCAGTTCTTC
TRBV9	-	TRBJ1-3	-	CASSVETGTYSGNTIYF	TGTGCCAGCAGCGTAGAGACAGGAACATACTCTGGAAACACCATATATTTT
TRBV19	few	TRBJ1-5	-	CASNLASPYSNQPQHF	TGTGCCAGTAATCTAGCCAGCCCATATAGCAATCAGCCCCAGCATTTT
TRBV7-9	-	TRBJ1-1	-	CASSMNTEAFF	TGTGCCAGCAGTATGAACACTGAAGCTTTCTTT
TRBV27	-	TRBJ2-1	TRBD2	CASSPGTSGKNEQFF	TGTGCCAGCAGTCCCGGGACTAGCGGGAAGAATGAGCAGTTCTTC